This T cell receptor beta chain was profiled in a study of blood T cell repertoires in COVID-19 (dated by TCRdb to the early 2020s). About the full investigation: Collaborator samples came from the United States, Italy and Spain and covered acute and convalescent phases of COVID-19. The samples were drawn from the first 160 participants of the ongoing ImmuneRACE study and from 1,254 subjects provided by 6 global collaborators. Where available, HLA class I and class II types were taken from metadata supplied by the sample provider and were not determined by assay-based typing. Subjects who had been exposed to COVID-19, were actively infected with it, or had recovered from it provided the deeply sampled blood TCRbeta repertoires that made up the dataset. The repertoires were made available in a free public database intended to serve as a resource for research on the immune response to SARS-CoV-2. The material from the prospective study consisted of cDNA or gDNA derived from T cells, B-cell-depleted T cells, or PBMCs. The sample metadata nearly always contained a de-identified subject ID, COVID-19 status, age in years and sex.

TCRbeta CDR3 regions were amplified from genomic DNA using the immunoSEQ Assay, a bias-controlled multiplex PCR. The source study handled its data this way. Nucleated cell counts per sample were estimated from amplification of reference gene primers within the assay. To quantify the absolute abundance of each unique TCRbeta CDR3 rearrangement, sequence reads were collapsed and filtered. For each sample, productive Simpson clonality was calculated as the square root of Simpson's diversity index over productive rearrangements. TCRdb limited this immuneACCESS table to in-frame rearrangements with V and J called. A share of clones is missing; checked studies link under half to unresolved V genes, and the rest is unexplained. V, J and clone size are those of that table, while D and trimming were read from the DNA. This sample comprises about 64,000 clones, 80% to 85% of them detected only once. The biggest ten clones account for around 13% of the sample.

The germline V gene gives CDR1 as SGHVS and CDR2 as FQNEAQ. The CDR3 goes from the cysteine to the phenylalanine over 15 residues. Only CDR3 DNA remains: 45 bases, in frame from the first base. V and J are trimmed by 3 bases and 2 bases, and the gene matches miss 5 bases of the junction. To note about this clone: No antigen is known for it. No base quality information exists; no much larger clone differs at one position.

Collaborating institutions collected whole blood in K2EDTA tubes following their own protocols. For TCRbeta analysis, collaborator samples were shipped as frozen whole blood, as isolated PBMCs, or as DNA extracted from either sample type. Broader findings and caveats from the paper: How much clinical and demographic metadata was included differed by source and by participant, and the metadata was provided uncurated.

Sequenced sample: peripheral blood. This sequence was found in a human donor in a cohort sampled during active COVID-19. Recombination linked TRBV7-8 to TRBJ2-5, and TRBD1 matches 8 of the central bases. This receptor carries the CDR3 CASSFRDRLQETQYF. The DNA sequence is as follows: TGTGCCAGCAGCTTCCGGGACAGGTTACAAGAGACCCAGTACTTC.